A single sample is the source of the 25 T cell receptor beta chains below, sequenced in a study of tumour-infiltrating T cells in Burkitt lymphoma (TCRdb year 2020). To prepare the library, the immunoSEQ multiplex PCR assay was applied. TCRdb holds this immuneACCESS table with in-frame rearrangements only. Some clones are missing; in checked studies, unresolved V genes explain under half, and the rest has no known cause. In all, the sample holds under 500 clones, and 9.5% to 15% of those were seen once. The biggest ten clones account for about 12% of the sample. Sequenced material: tumor tissue. The receptors stem from a human donor with Burkitt lymphoma.

This clone was recorded a few times. This chain links TRBV19 with TRBJ2-3, with unresolved D. Per the germline V gene, CDR1 is LNHDA and CDR2 is SQIVND (reference sequence). V lost 5 bases to trimming and J lost 3 bases, with 15 bases between them. CDR3 length equals 15 residues. CDR3 sequence (DNA): TGTGCCAGTAGTCCTCGGAAGGGCCTGACAGATACGCAGTATTTT. Translated: CASSPRKGLTDTQYF.

This chain links TRBV7-3 with TRBJ2-1; TRBD1 is a possible D gene (6 bases). Looked up from germline, CDR1 is SGHTA and CDR2 is FQGTGA. CDR3 length: 14 amino acids. Trimming left V 5 bases short and J 4 bases short, with 12 bases between. The CDR3 loop is CASSPGQSYNEQFF. As DNA, the CDR3 is TGTGCCAGCAGCCCGGGACAATCATACAATGAGCAGTTCTTC.

The J gene is TRBJ2-1, the V gene TRBV19, with D tentatively TRBD1 (5 bases). The CDR3 sequence is 14 residues long. V shed 3 bases and J shed 7 bases, with 13 bases lying between them. Germline lookup yields CDR1 LNHDA and CDR2 SQIVND (reference sequence). CDR3: CASSMSGLWNEQFF. For the CDR3, the DNA is TGTGCCAGTAGTATGTCAGGGCTGTGGAATGAGCAGTTCTTC.

The rearrangement joins TRBV29-1 to TRBJ1-5; the D gene is possibly TRBD1 (5 bases). CDR3 size: 13 residues. Between the trimmed V and J ends, which lost 6 bases and 10 bases, there was a span of 19 bases. CDR1 and CDR2 from the germline V gene are SQVTM and ANQGSEA. Here the CDR3 DNA reads TGCAGCGTCTTGGCGTCAGGGAGGGATCCCCAGCATTTT. It yields the protein CSVLASGRDPQHF.

V and J are TRBV2 and TRBJ2-5, with TRBD2 identical over 11 bases. The CDR3 is 15 amino acids. Trimming removed 10 bases from V and 4 bases from J; junction bases left unmatched: 11. The germline CDR1 and CDR2 sequences are SNHLY and FYNNEI. CDR3 residues: CATLLAGVAAETQYF. CDR3 nucleotides: TGTGCCACCCTACTAGCGGGAGTAGCAGCAGAGACCCAGTACTTC.

The chain combines TRBV7-3 with TRBJ2-3; 9 bases align to TRBD2. The V gene's germline CDR1 is SGHTA and CDR2 FQGTGA. This CDR3 comprises 14 residues. With V trimmed by 2 bases and J by 3 bases, 0 bases remained unmatched. The CDR3 DNA is TGTGCCAGCAGCTTAGCGGGGGGGACAGATACGCAGTATTTT. Amino acid sequence: CASSLAGGTDTQYF.

This clone was seen only once. The chain uses TRBV30 and TRBJ2-3, with D unclear. The germline gives CDR1 GTSNPN, CDR2 SVGIG (reference sequence). Trimming cost V 3 bases and J 0 bases, with 10 bases left between them. The CDR3 consists of 14 residues. DNA for the CDR3: TGTGCCTGGAGAAGAGCAACTAGCACAGATACGCAGTATTTT. Its translation is CAWRRATSTDTQYF.

This clone was picked up a small number of times. The chain employs TRBV5-4 and TRBJ2-3, with TRBD2 matching 12 bases. Trimming took 2 bases from V and 2 from J; bases not matched to a gene: 6. The CDR3 length is 17 residues. From germline, CDR1 is SGHNT and CDR2 YYREEE (reference sequence). The CDR3 bases are TGTGCCAGCAGCTTCGATCTAGCGGGGGGGTACACAGATACGCAGTATTTT. Its protein product is CASSFDLAGGYTDTQYF. Full variable domain (rest looked up from reference TRBV5-4 and TRBJ2-3): ETGVTQSPTHLIKTRGQQVTLRCSSQSGHNTVSWYQQALGQGPQFIFQYYREEENGRGNFPPRFSGLQFPNYSSELNVNALELDDSALYLCASSFDLAGGYTDTQYFGPGTRLTVL.

This rearrangement joins TRBV4-1 to TRBJ2-5; D is unresolved. The CDR3 extends over 12 amino acids. CDR1 MGHRA and CDR2 YSYEKL come from the germline V gene. V was shortened by 0 bases and J by 5 bases, with 4 bases between the two germline ends. CDR3 loop: CASSQDRETQYF. For the CDR3, the DNA is TGCGCCAGCAGCCAAGATAGGGAGACCCAGTACTTC.

A remark on this clone: The junction departs from the called germline gene at one end, perhaps through a read error. The same CDR3 also results from other DNA sequences found in this sample. This chain links TRBV5-6 with TRBJ2-7, with D possibly matching TRBD2 (7 bases). The CDR3 sequence is 15 residues long. CDR1 and CDR2 from the germline V gene are SGHDT and YYEEEE. CDR3 sequence (DNA): TGTGCCAGCAGCGGGCCTAGGGGGGGCCTCCACGAACAGTACTTC. It translates to CASSGPRGGLHEQYF.

CDR3 nucleotides: TGCGCCAGCAGCTTCGGGGGACTAGGGACTGAAGCTTTCTTT. Amino acids: CASSFGGLGTEAFF. V usage is TRBV5-1 and J usage is TRBJ1-1; D is perhaps TRBD1 (5 bases). Per the germline V gene, CDR1 is SGHRS and CDR2 is YFSETQ. The length of the CDR3 is 14 residues. Trimming cost V 2 bases and J 5 bases, with 13 bases left between them.

The chain has TRBV18 and TRBJ2-1, with D possibly TRBD2 on 5 matching bases. This CDR3 has 14 amino acids. CDR1 is KGHSH and CDR2 is LQKENI in the germline V gene. V was clipped by 2 bases and J by 8 bases, with 13 bases between them. The CDR3 loop reads CASSPAGLGYEQFF. The CDR3, as DNA: TGTGCCAGCTCACCAGCGGGCTTGGGTTATGAGCAGTTCTTC.

The CDR3 DNA sequence: TGTGCCAGCAGCAAAGAGGGCAGCTACTCCTATAATTCACCCCTCCACTTT. Protein sequence: CASSKEGSYSYNSPLHF. The chain joins TRBV21-1 to TRBJ1-6. TRBV21-1 is an annotated pseudogene. CDR3 size: 17 residues.

V usage is TRBV27 and J usage is TRBJ2-2; possibly TRBD1 for D (5 bases). V lost 8 bases, J lost 2 bases, and 15 bases lay in between. There are 15 residues in the CDR3. From germline, CDR1 is MNHEY and CDR2 SMNVEV (reference sequence). The CDR3 nucleotides read TGTGCCAGCCGACTGGGGCAGGCCAACACCGGGGAGCTGTTTTTT. Translating gives CASRLGQANTGELFF.

The rearrangement joins TRBV7-8 to TRBJ2-7; weak D call: TRBD1 (5 bases). Germline V gene data show CDR1 as SGHVS and CDR2 as FQNEAQ. The V end lost 1 base, the J end lost 3 bases, and 13 bases lay between the germline ends. CDR3 length: 15 residues. This chain's CDR3 is CASSLGQGSDYEQYF. The CDR3 nucleotides are TGTGCCAGCAGCTTAGGGCAGGGCTCTGACTACGAGCAGTACTTC.

This clone was seen a handful of times. The V call is TRBV6-9, the J call TRBJ1-1; no definite D call. The germline gives CDR1 MNHGY, CDR2 SVAAGI. The CDR3 length is 11 residues. With 10 bases removed from V and 5 bases from J, the gap between germline ends came to 11 bases. Here the CDR3 DNA reads TGTGCCACCGAAATAGGGACTGAAGCTTTCTTT. Translating gives CATEIGTEAFF.

The gene calls are TRBV9 and TRBJ1-6; D gene unclear. Germline values: CDR1 SGDLS, CDR2 YYNGEE. V lost 4 bases and J lost 8, with 16 bases in between. This CDR3 spans 15 amino acids. The CDR3 sequence: CASSPREDGYSPLHF. As DNA, the CDR3 is TGTGCCAGCAGCCCCCGGGAGGACGGGTATTCACCCCTCCACTTT.

There are a few counts of this clone. The V gene is TRBV19, the J gene TRBJ1-5; D unclear. V was shortened by 2 bases and J by 6 bases, with 11 bases between the two germline ends. From germline, CDR1 is LNHDA and CDR2 SQIVND (reference sequence). The CDR3 consists of 14 residues. The CDR3 spells CASSIRGGTQPQHF. The CDR3 DNA follows: TGTGCCAGTAGTATACGGGGAGGAACTCAGCCCCAGCATTTT.

V usage is TRBV7-2 and J usage is TRBJ1-5, with D maybe TRBD1 (5 bases). Per the germline V gene, CDR1 is SGHTA and CDR2 is FQGNSA. CDR3 length: 15 amino acids. V dropped 5 bases and J dropped 0 bases, with 11 bases sitting between them. As DNA, the CDR3 is TGTGCCAGCAGCCGGGACGCCAGTAGCAATCAGCCCCAGCATTTT. It translates to CASSRDASSNQPQHF.

The V gene is TRBV27, the J gene TRBJ1-1, with 8 bases matching TRBD1. Germline V lookup: CDR1 MNHEY, CDR2 SMNVEV (reference sequence). The CDR3 totals 14 residues. J lost 5 bases, V lost 0 bases, and 2 bases had no gene match. For the CDR3, the DNA is TGTGCCAGCAGTTTATCCACAGGGGGAACTGAAGCTTTCTTT. Its protein product is CASSLSTGGTEAFF.

V and J are TRBV7-9 and TRBJ2-2; TRBD1 agrees at 9 bases. The germline CDR1 and CDR2 sequences are SEHNR and FQNEAQ (reference sequence). The CDR3 totals 15 residues. After removal of 5 bases from V and 3 bases from J, the junction contained 4 bases not matched to a gene. CDR3 in DNA: TGTGCCAGCAGCCGAGGACAGGGGTACACCGGGGAGCTGTTTTTT. Protein: CASSRGQGYTGELFF.

V gene TRBV11-3 combines with J gene TRBJ2-5, with 8 positions matching TRBD2. Germline V CDR1 and CDR2: SGHNT, YENEEA. The trim removed 6 bases at V and 5 bases at J, leaving 8 bases unmatched. There are 14 residues in the CDR3. This chain's CDR3 is CASRVAGSEETQYF. Written as DNA, the CDR3 is TGTGCCAGCAGAGTAGCGGGATCGGAGGAGACCCAGTACTTC.

V and J are TRBV7-2 and TRBJ2-3; possibly TRBD2 for D (6 bases). Germline-derived CDR1 and CDR2 are SGHTA and FQGNSA. V lost 2 bases and J lost 6, with 15 bases in between. This CDR3 has 15 amino acids. The CDR3 here is CASSLNWLGRDTQYF. CDR3 DNA: TGTGCCAGCAGCTTAAATTGGCTAGGGAGGGATACGCAGTATTTT. The full variable domain, rest sourced from reference TRBV7-2 and TRBJ2-3, is GAGVSQSPSNKVTEKGKDVELRCDPISGHTALYWYRQSLGQGLEFLIYFQGNSAPDKSGLPSDRFSAERTGGSVSTLTIQRTQQEDSAVYLCASSLNWLGRDTQYFGPGTRLTVL.

This clone appeared a few times. The chain links TRBV18 to TRBJ2-2; D is uncertain. The CDR3 length is 14 residues. Deletions cut 3 bases from V and 0 bases from J, with 5 bases between. Germline-derived CDR1 and CDR2 are KGHSH and LQKENI. CDR3: CASSPVTNTGELFF. The CDR3 region has the DNA TGTGCCAGCTCACCGGTTACGAACACCGGGGAGCTGTTTTTT.

By frequency in the sample, this clone is hyperexpanded. The gene calls are TRBV4-3 and TRBJ2-1, with D perhaps TRBD1 or TRBD2 (5 bases each). Per the germline V gene, CDR1 is LGHNA and CDR2 is YSLEER. V lost 2 bases to trimming and J lost 5 bases, with 13 bases between them. This CDR3 has 15 residues. The CDR3 nucleotides are TGCGCCAGCAGCCAATCCGGGGCTCGGCACAATGAGCAGTTCTTC. It translates to CASSQSGARHNEQFF.